Listed here are 15 T cell receptor beta chains from one sample, sequenced in a study of cytomegalovirus exposure and HLA in healthy donors. Amplification used 60 Vbeta primers and 13 Jbeta primers. Clones were read by immunoSEQ multiplex PCR, and TCRdb kept only the in-frame ones, dropping some. The sample consists of roughly 120,000 clones, 73% of them appearing once. Sample: PBMCs. The source is a woman aged 40 to 49 in good health and CMV-seropositive.

This clone was counted a few times. The chain links TRBV11-1 to TRBJ2-1; 8 nucleotides agree with TRBD2. The CDR3 runs 16 residues. Per the germline V gene, CDR1 is SGHAT and CDR2 is FQDESV (reference sequence). V dropped 5 bases and J dropped 6; count of bases not matched to a gene: 12. As DNA, the CDR3 is TGTGCCAGCAGCCACCTAGCGGGTAAAGAAGGCAATGAGCAGTTCTTC. Translation: CASSHLAGKEGNEQFF.

This chain uses TRBV7-2 with TRBJ2-3; 10 bases align to TRBD2. V shed 6 bases and J 6 bases; nucleotides not matched to a gene: 12. The CDR3 has 16 amino acids. Per the germline V gene, CDR1 is SGHTA and CDR2 is FQGNSA. This CDR3 is CASSMGPSGGLDTQYF. The CDR3 DNA is TGTGCCAGCAGTATGGGACCTAGCGGGGGACTGGATACGCAGTATTTT.

The chain is built from TRBV6-5 and TRBJ1-4, with 7 bases lining up with TRBD1. After removal of 2 bases from V and 8 bases from J, the junction contained 5 bases not matched to a gene. Germline CDR1 and CDR2: MNHEY and SVGAGI. This CDR3 contains 14 residues. This CDR3 is CASSYDRVGEKLFF. The CDR3 DNA follows: TGTGCCAGCAGTTACGACAGGGTCGGCGAAAAACTGTTTTTT.

The CDR3 sequence is CASSSSSYNEQFF. For the CDR3, the DNA is TGTGCCAGCAGCTCGAGCTCCTACAATGAGCAGTTCTTC. V gene TRBV7-3 combines with J gene TRBJ2-1; D uncertain. V gave up 4 bases and J gave up 0 bases, with 4 bases separating them. The CDR3 length is 13 residues. The germline CDR1 and CDR2 sequences are SGHTA and FQGTGA. The full variable domain, completed using reference TRBV7-3 and TRBJ2-1, is GAGVSQTPSNKVTEKGKYVELRCDPISGHTALYWYRQSLGQGPEFLIYFQGTGAADDSGLPNDRFFAVRPEGSVSTLKIQRTERGDSAVYLCASSSSSYNEQFFGPGTRLTVL.

J is TRBJ2-1 and V is TRBV18; 11 nucleotides line up with TRBD2. The trim removed 3 bases at V and 6 bases at J, leaving 7 bases unmatched. The CDR3 is 16 residues long. Germline V gene data show CDR1 as KGHSH and CDR2 as LQKENI. The CDR3, as DNA: TGTGCCAGCTCACCTACTACTAGCGGGAGTCTCAATGAGCAGTTCTTC. It translates to CASSPTTSGSLNEQFF.

The CDR3 DNA reads as TGTGCCTGGAGTGATAGGGGGGGCTATGGCTACACCTTC. Amino acid sequence: CAWSDRGGYGYTF. V gene TRBV30 combines with J gene TRBJ1-2; possibly TRBD1 for D (6 bases). The V gene's germline CDR1 is GTSNPN and CDR2 SVGIG (reference sequence). Between the trimmed V and J ends, which lost 1 base and 4 bases, there was a span of 10 bases. The CDR3 is 13 amino acids.

The chain is built from TRBV5-1 and TRBJ1-3; D ambiguous. In germline, CDR1 is SGHRS, CDR2 YFSETQ. V lost 0 bases, J lost 2 bases, and 12 bases lay in between. This CDR3 has 16 residues. The CDR3 region has the DNA TGCGCCAGCAGCTTGGGGGCAGGCCTCGCTGGAAACACCATATATTTT. It yields the protein CASSLGAGLAGNTIYF.

A single count supports this clone. This chain links TRBV14 with TRBJ2-1, with 8 bases matching TRBD2. Trimming cost V 0 bases and J 9 bases; bases outside gene matches: 1. The CDR3 has 13 residues. Per germline, CDR1 SGHDN and CDR2 FVKESK. The CDR3 loop is CASSQDLAGEQFF. The CDR3 DNA sequence: TGTGCCAGCAGCCAAGATCTAGCGGGTGAGCAGTTCTTC.

V gene TRBV7-3 combines with J gene TRBJ2-1; 8 nucleotides align to TRBD2. Trimming took 5 bases from V and 9 from J; bases not matched to a gene: 15. Looked up from germline, CDR1 is SGHTA and CDR2 is FQGTGA. CDR3 length equals 16 residues. The CDR3 here is CASSPTPGLGSGEQFF. DNA for the CDR3: TGTGCCAGCAGCCCGACGCCGGGACTAGGTTCGGGTGAGCAGTTCTTC.

The chain employs TRBV21-1 and TRBJ2-3; the table's D call of TRBD1 was not tested on the DNA. TRBV21-1 counts as a pseudogene. CDR3 length: 16 residues. The CDR3, as DNA: TGTGCCAGCAGCAAAGCAGGGGGACCGATCACAGATACGCAGTATTTT. It yields the protein CASSKAGGPITDTQYF.

The chain joins TRBV9 to TRBJ2-5; D may be TRBD1 (6 bases). The CDR3 length is 14 residues. The V and J ends lost 4 bases and 4 bases respectively, with 14 bases between them. Per the germline V gene, CDR1 is SGDLS and CDR2 is YYNGEE. The chain's CDR3 is CASSLRGSRETQYF. The CDR3 DNA sequence: TGTGCCAGCAGCTTGAGGGGGTCGAGAGAGACCCAGTACTTC.

The chain links TRBV5-8 to TRBJ2-1; 9 positions agree with TRBD2. The CDR3 runs to 17 residues. Losses at the gene ends were 0 bases for V and 4 bases for J; bases not matched to a gene: 8. Germline loops: CDR1 SGHTS, CDR2 YDEGEE. The CDR3 DNA follows: TGTGCCAGCAGCTTGGCAGTCCTAGCGGGACCATACAATGAGCAGTTCTTC. Protein product: CASSLAVLAGPYNEQFF. Based on the CDR3 plus reference TRBV5-8 and TRBJ2-1, the full variable domain is EAGVTQSPTHLIKTRGQQATLRCSPISGHTSVYWYQQALGLGLQFLLWYDEGEERNRGNFPPRFSGRQFPNYSSELNVNALELEDSALYLCASSLAVLAGPYNEQFFGPGTRLTVL.

The chain uses TRBV5-8 and TRBJ2-1; TRBD2 agrees at 8 bases. V dropped 3 bases and J dropped 4; count of bases not matched to a gene: 6. The CDR3 runs to 15 residues. The germline V gene has CDR1 SGHTS and CDR2 YDEGEE. The CDR3 coding sequence is TGTGCCAGCAGCTCACCAGCGGGGGCGTACAATGAGCAGTTCTTC. Its protein is CASSSPAGAYNEQFF.

A remark on this clone: The sample holds other DNA sequences that translate to the same CDR3. The chain links TRBV7-2 to TRBJ1-1; maybe TRBD1 (5 bases). This CDR3 is 14 amino acids long. V was cut by 1 base and J by 2 bases, with 8 bases left in between. Germline CDR1 SGHTA, CDR2 FQGNSA. As DNA, the CDR3 is TGTGCCAGCAGCTTAGGCCAGGGTAACACTGAAGCTTTCTTT. This encodes CASSLGQGNTEAFF.

This clone was detected only a few times. The rearrangement joins TRBV25-1 to TRBJ2-1, with D maybe TRBD1 (5 bases). This CDR3 spans 13 amino acids. Germline V CDR1 and CDR2: MGHDK, SYGVNS. V was shortened by 5 bases and J by 3 bases, with 8 bases between the two germline ends. The CDR3 bases are TGTGCCAGCAGTAAGCAGGGCTACAATGAGCAGTTCTTC. It yields the protein CASSKQGYNEQFF.